The following is a T cell receptor (beta chain) sequence with its context. The ends lost 3 bases at V and 8 bases at J; junction bases unmatched: 10. CDR1 is SGHVS and CDR2 is FQNEAQ in the germline V gene. This CDR3 is 15 amino acids long. The data originate from a study of OX40 agonist ivuxolimab in advanced cancers. Study details: The dose of intravenous ivuxolimab that patients received every 2 weeks ranged from 0.01 to 10 mg/kg.

This table comes from immunoSEQ multiplex PCR, and its TCRdb copy is limited to in-frame clones, with some not included. Of 69,000 or so clones in the sample, around 85% were seen once. Blood draws occurred at baseline, cycle 4 day 1, and cycle 7 day 1. Here the sequenced sample was CD4+ or CD8+ T cells sorted from blood, taken in a trial of the OX40 agonist ivuxolimab. The clonotype was recovered from an adult with an advanced solid tumor such as melanoma, head and neck, liver or kidney cancer. This chain connects TRBV7-8 to TRBJ2-1, with 7 positions matching TRBD1. CDR3 bases: TGTGCCAGCAGCTTCCGGGACAGCTTCGTCGATGAGCAGTTCTTC. Protein sequence: CASSFRDSFVDEQFF.